What follows are 6 T cell receptor beta chains derived from one specimen sequenced in a study of cytomegalovirus exposure and HLA in healthy donors. The primer mix had 60 Vbeta and 13 Jbeta primers. Some clones are missing from TCRdb's copy, which holds only in-frame ones; the method was immunoSEQ multiplex PCR. Of roughly 120,000 clones listed, 15% to 19% were seen once; the top ten hold 1.9%. Material: PBMCs. The receptors were sampled from a woman between 18 and 29 years old in good health and CMV-seronegative.

The chain is built from TRBV10-3 and TRBJ2-2; D is perhaps TRBD2 (6 bases). The V and J ends lost 7 bases and 2 bases respectively, with 14 bases between them. This CDR3 is built from 15 residues. Germline CDR1 is ENHRY and CDR2 is SYGVKD. CDR3 sequence: CAITGGPENTGELFF. CDR3 coding DNA: TGTGCCATCACCGGGGGACCCGAAAACACCGGGGAGCTGTTTTTT.

J is TRBJ1-6 and V is TRBV28; D call uncertain. Germline V lookup: CDR1 MDHEN, CDR2 SYDVKM. The CDR3 is made up of 13 amino acids. V was clipped by 2 bases and J by 5 bases, with 4 bases between them. The CDR3 reads CASSLTDNSPLHF. Here the CDR3 DNA reads TGTGCCAGCAGTTTAACAGATAATTCACCCCTCCACTTT.

The chain recombines TRBV9 with TRBJ1-2; D perhaps matches TRBD1 (6 bases). The V end lost 2 bases, the J end lost 8 bases, and 13 bases lay between the germline ends. The CDR3 totals 13 residues. Looked up from germline, CDR1 is SGDLS and CDR2 is YYNGEE. The CDR3 reads CASSVGVQGGYTF. CDR3 nucleotides: TGTGCCAGCAGCGTGGGGGTTCAGGGGGGCTACACCTTC.

This clone occurred a few times. The V gene is TRBV5-5, the J gene TRBJ1-5; no definite D call. This CDR3 region has 15 residues. V was shortened by 0 bases and J by 0 bases, with 7 bases between the two germline ends. Germline CDR1 SGHKS, CDR2 YYEKEE (reference sequence). CDR3 DNA: TGTGCCAGCAGCTTGGTCGCGGATAGCAATCAGCCCCAGCATTTT. Its protein is CASSLVADSNQPQHF.

This clone appeared a few times. The chain has TRBV4-1 and TRBJ2-1, with TRBD2 identical over 8 bases. The germline V gene has CDR1 MGHRA and CDR2 YSYEKL. CDR3 length equals 14 residues. The V segment lost 5 bases and the J segment 10 bases; nucleotides outside the gene matches: 10. The CDR3 DNA is TGCGCCAGCAGCATTGCGGGGGGCTCCCAAGAGCAGTTCTTC. This codes for CASSIAGGSQEQFF.

This clone was counted only a few times. The chain carries TRBV5-1 and TRBJ2-7; 7 bases map to TRBD2. Germline CDR1 reads SGHRS; CDR2 reads YFSETQ. The V and J ends lost 4 bases and 2 bases, in that order; junction bases with no gene match: 3. The CDR3 has 13 residues. In nucleotides, the CDR3 is TGCGCCAGCAGCCCAGGGAGGGCCTACGAGCAGTACTTC. This encodes CASSPGRAYEQYF.